This TCR beta chain was captured by sequencing in a study of shared T cell receptors in the human thymus. The CDR3 consists of 16 residues. The ends lost 2 bases at V and 7 bases at J; junction bases unmatched: 5. Germline V gives CDR1 LGHNA, CDR2 YSLEER. Generated by immunoSEQ multiplex PCR, the TCRdb table keeps only in-frame clones and is missing some. Found here are about 660,000 clones, around nine tenths of them singletons; the top ten hold about 0.01%. This clone was seen a few times. The same sample was also studied in work on human thymus T cells. That study reports: Thymic repertoires from unrelated individuals overlapped highly, related research reported.

Material: thymocytes. The clonotype comes from a boy under two years old with a congenital heart defect. The chain combines TRBV4-3 with TRBJ2-3, with TRBD2 matching 14 bases. The CDR3 DNA sequence: TGCGCCAGCAGCCAATCCCGGACTAGCGGGAGGCATACGCAGTATTTT. Amino acids: CASSQSRTSGRHTQYF.